The entry that follows covers one T cell receptor beta chain sequence. What it binds is unknown. The source of the sample is a study of cytomegalovirus exposure and HLA in healthy donors. About the research overall: Within an early data release were about 85 million unique TCRs drawn from HLA-typed donors.

Germline V CDR1 and CDR2: SEHNR, FQNEAQ (reference sequence). Trimming took 1 base from V and 9 from J; bases not matched to a gene: 3. CDR3 size: 15 residues. The PCR was carried out with 60 Vbeta primers and 13 Jbeta primers. The authors' processing: A follow-up analysis tallied about 80 million unique TCR beta chains, roughly 11 million shared. Sequencing was performed with immunoSEQ multiplex PCR; in TCRdb, only in-frame clones are kept and a portion is missing. The D gene and trimming were derived from the DNA, and the V and J assignments and clone size from that table. In the table there are some 90,000 clones, 80% of which are singletons. General study findings and limits: Cytomegalovirus association was assigned to around 150 TCR beta chains.

The rearrangement uses TRBV7-9 and TRBJ1-6; the match to TRBD1 covers 10 bases. Specimen: PBMCs. The sequence derives from a woman in her fifties or sixties in good health and CMV-seropositive. Here the CDR3 reads CASSLGGTGASPLHF. DNA of the CDR3: TGTGCCAGCAGCTTAGGCGGGACAGGGGCTTCACCCCTCCACTTT. The full variable domain, completed using reference TRBV7-9 and TRBJ1-6, is DTGVSQNPRHKITKRGQNVTFRCDPISEHNRLYWYRQTLGQGPEFLTYFQNEAQLEKSRLLSDRFSAERPKGSFSTLEIQRTEQGDSAMYLCASSLGGTGASPLHFGNGTRLTVT.